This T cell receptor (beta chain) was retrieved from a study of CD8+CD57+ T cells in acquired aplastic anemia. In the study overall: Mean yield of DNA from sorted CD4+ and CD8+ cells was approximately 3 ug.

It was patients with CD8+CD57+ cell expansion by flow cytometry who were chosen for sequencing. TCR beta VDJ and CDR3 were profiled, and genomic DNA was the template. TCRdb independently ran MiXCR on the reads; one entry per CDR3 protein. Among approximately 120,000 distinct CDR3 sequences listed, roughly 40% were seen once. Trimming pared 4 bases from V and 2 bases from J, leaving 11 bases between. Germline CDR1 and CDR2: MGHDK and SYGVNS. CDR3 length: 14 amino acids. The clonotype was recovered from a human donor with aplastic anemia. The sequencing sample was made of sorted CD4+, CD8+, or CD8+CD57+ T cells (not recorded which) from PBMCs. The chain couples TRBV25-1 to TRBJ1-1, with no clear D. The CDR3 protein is CASSVGGTNTEAFF. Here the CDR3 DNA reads TGTGCCAGCAGTGTTGGCGGCACTAACACTGAAGCTTTCTTT.